The entry below gives a single T cell receptor beta chain sequence along with its context. Its antigen remains unidentified. Since all of the isolated RNA was reverse transcribed, expressed TCRB transcripts were what got sequenced. The repertoire was sequenced with immunoSEQ multiplex PCR; TCRdb's copy has only in-frame clones and lacks some. Of 250,000 to 350,000 clones detected, about 15% appear once; the ten largest clones hold around 0.015%. V was clipped by 3 bases and J by 2 bases, with 8 bases between them. The CDR3 runs to 13 residues. In germline, CDR1 is KGHSH, CDR2 LQKENI. The data belong to a study of beta chain features in type 1 diabetes. For the study at large: All samples yielded some 110 million examined sorted cells. Study-wide points: For Type 1 diabetes patients, all four CD4+ subsets carried TCRB CDR3s that were moderately but significantly shorter. More deletions and fewer insertions at VDJ junctions were found in patients with type 1 diabetes.

The chain joins TRBV18 to TRBJ2-7; no clear D gene. The sequenced sample was naive CD4+ T cells from blood. This clonotype originated in a man aged 18 to 30 with type 1 diabetes. Written as DNA, the CDR3 is TGTGCCAGCTCACCCCCTAGTACCTACGAGCAGTACTTC. Protein sequence: CASSPPSTYEQYF.